These 21 T cell receptor beta chains came from one sample sequenced in a study of blood T cell repertoires in COVID-19. Assay used: immunoSEQ multiplex PCR; TCRdb lists only in-frame clones, some missing. The data contain under 200,000 clones, 88% of them singletons. The specimen was PBMCs or T cells enriched from blood (not recorded which). The origin of the receptors is a woman between 50 and 59 years old who had recovered from COVID-19.

The rearrangement joins TRBV7-2 to TRBJ2-7; TRBD2 agrees at 7 bases. The CDR3 has 14 residues. Germline CDR1 SGHTA, CDR2 FQGNSA. Unmatched junction bases numbered 1, after V lost 0 bases and J lost 2 bases. In DNA form, the CDR3 reads TGTGCCAGCAGCTTAGCGCGGGAGACCTACGAGCAGTACTTC. Protein sequence: CASSLARETYEQYF.

This sequence joins TRBV11-3 and TRBJ1-1, with D unresolved. The germline V gene has CDR1 SGHNT and CDR2 YENEEA. The CDR3 extends over 12 amino acids. V was shortened by 6 bases and J by 2 bases, with 7 bases between the two germline ends. The CDR3 nucleotides read TGTGCCAGCAGGTGGCACAACACTGAAGCTTTCTTT. As protein: CASRWHNTEAFF.

The chain uses TRBV6-2 or TRBV6-3 and TRBJ2-5, with 8 bases aligning to TRBD1. V dropped 5 bases and J dropped 5; count of bases not matched to a gene: 13. The CDR3 is made up of 16 amino acids. The germline CDR1 and CDR2 sequences are MNHEY and SVGEGT. The CDR3 nucleotides are TGTGCCAGCAGTGGGGCGGACAGGGCCCTCGGGGAGACCCAGTACTTC. Its protein is CASSGADRALGETQYF.

The chain employs TRBV2 and TRBJ1-2, with 7 bases lining up with TRBD1. The CDR3 covers 15 residues. V gave up 6 bases and J gave up 4 bases; unmatched junction bases: 11. Looked up from germline, CDR1 is SNHLY and CDR2 is FYNNEI. Here the CDR3 DNA reads TGTGCCAGCAGCCACCCGGGACAGCAATTCTATGGCTACACCTTC. As protein: CASSHPGQQFYGYTF. Full variable domain (missing parts from reference TRBV2 and TRBJ1-2): EPEVTQTPSHQVTQMGQEVILRCVPISNHLYFYWYRQILGQKVEFLVSFYNNEISEKSEIFDDQFSVERPDGSNFTLKIRSTKLEDSAMYFCASSHPGQQFYGYTFGSGTRLTVV.

This chain connects TRBV11-3 to TRBJ2-1; D may be TRBD1 (5 bases). The V end was cut by 1 base, the J end by 2 bases, with 6 bases between. Germline V gene sequence: CDR1 SGHNT, CDR2 YENEEA. CDR3 length: 14 amino acids. The CDR3 DNA follows: TGTGCCAGCAGCTTAGGGGGCACCTACAATGAGCAGTTCTTC. It codes for CASSLGGTYNEQFF. Together with reference TRBV11-3 and TRBJ2-1, the CDR3 gives the full variable domain: EAGVVQSPRYKIIEKKQPVAFWCNPISGHNTLYWYLQNLGQGPELLIRYENEEAVDDSQLPKDRFSAERLKGVDSTLKIQPAELGDSAVYLCASSLGGTYNEQFFGPGTRLTVL.

This chain connects TRBV6-5 to TRBJ1-1; D not certain. The CDR3 runs 16 residues. The V and J ends lost 3 bases and 1 base respectively, with 15 bases between them. Germline V CDR1 and CDR2: MNHEY, SVGAGI. CDR3 bases: TGTGCCAGCAGTTATAACGGACCCGGAGGGAACACTGAAGCTTTCTTT. This translates into CASSYNGPGGNTEAFF.

This chain links TRBV7-9 with TRBJ2-5; the match to TRBD2 covers 13 bases. Trimming cost V 6 bases and J 1 base; bases outside gene matches: 5. Per the germline V gene, CDR1 is SEHNR and CDR2 is FQNEAQ (reference sequence). The CDR3 consists of 16 residues. The CDR3 protein is CASSSTSGGVQETQYF. The CDR3 DNA reads TGTGCCAGCAGTTCAACTAGCGGGGGGGTCCAAGAGACCCAGTACTTC.

The chain employs TRBV3-1 (or the pseudogene TRBV3-2) and TRBJ1-5; D ambiguous. The CDR3 consists of 14 residues. V was shortened by 1 base and J by 0 bases, with 4 bases between the two germline ends. Germline V gene sequence: CDR1 LGHDT, CDR2 YNNKEL (reference sequence). The CDR3 DNA reads TGTGCCAGCAGCCAAGCCAATAGCAATCAGCCCCAGCATTTT. Translated, it gives CASSQANSNQPQHF.

In this sample, this clone turned up once. The chain is built from TRBV19 and TRBJ2-1, with 8 bases matching TRBD2. V was clipped by 7 bases and J by 2 bases; unmatched bases: 13. The CDR3 is 17 amino acids. Germline assignment: CDR1 LNHDA and CDR2 SQIVND (reference sequence). Here the CDR3 DNA reads TGTGCCAGTACCCTTCACCCGTCGGGGGGGACCTACAATGAGCAGTTCTTC. It specifies CASTLHPSGGTYNEQFF.

This rearrangement joins TRBV19 to TRBJ1-5, with 8 bases that match TRBD1. The CDR3 consists of 17 residues. V shed 1 base, J shed 2 bases, and the junction held 7 bases outside the gene matches. Looked up from germline, CDR1 is LNHDA and CDR2 is SQIVND (reference sequence). CDR3: CASSIGQGARGNQPQHF. The CDR3 DNA reads as TGTGCCAGTAGTATAGGTCAGGGGGCGAGGGGCAATCAGCCCCAGCATTTT.

This rearrangement joins TRBV2 to TRBJ2-1, with TRBD2 matching 8 bases. This CDR3 has 14 residues. Germline CDR1 SNHLY, CDR2 FYNNEI. V was clipped by 5 bases and J by 9 bases; unmatched bases: 9. Here the CDR3 DNA reads TGTGCCAGCAGTCCCGGGAGGGTAAAAACTGAGCAGTTCTTC. This encodes CASSPGRVKTEQFF. Supplemented by reference TRBV2 and TRBJ2-1, the full variable domain reads EPEVTQTPSHQVTQMGQEVILRCVPISNHLYFYWYRQILGQKVEFLVSFYNNEISEKSEIFDDQFSVERPDGSNFTLKIRSTKLEDSAMYFCASSPGRVKTEQFFGPGTRLTVL.

Details on this clone: This same CDR3 is encoded by further DNA sequences in the sample. The V and J genes are TRBV5-1 and TRBJ1-1, with 12 positions matching TRBD1. Germline-derived CDR1 and CDR2 are SGHRS and YFSETQ. This CDR3 contains 15 residues. Unmatched junction bases numbered 2, after V lost 4 bases and J lost 1 base. The CDR3 spells CASSLGQGANTEAFF. In nucleotides, the CDR3 is TGCGCCAGCAGCCTGGGACAGGGGGCGAACACTGAAGCTTTCTTT.

V usage is TRBV2 and J usage is TRBJ2-3, with 8 bases aligning to TRBD2. Germline V gene data show CDR1 as SNHLY and CDR2 as FYNNEI. CDR3 length equals 16 residues. The V segment lost 2 bases and the J segment 1 base; nucleotides outside the gene matches: 5. CDR3 DNA sequence: TGTGCCAGCAGTGAACGTAGCGGGGACCGCACAGATACGCAGTATTTT. It codes for CASSERSGDRTDTQYF.

The sample holds one count of this clone. V usage is TRBV5-4 and J usage is TRBJ2-5; possibly TRBD2 for D (6 bases). Germline loops: CDR1 SGHNT, CDR2 YYREEE (reference sequence). Deletions cut 4 bases from V and 5 bases from J, with 18 bases between. The CDR3 contains 15 residues. The CDR3 spells CASSLPGGVEETQYF. The CDR3 nucleotides are TGTGCCAGCAGCCTTCCTGGCGGGGTAGAGGAGACCCAGTACTTC.

The chain has TRBV6-5 and TRBJ2-2; 7 nucleotides align to TRBD1. The CDR3 has 14 residues. With 9 bases clipped from V and 6 bases from J, the junction kept 10 bases outside the gene matches. Germline CDR1 and CDR2: MNHEY and SVGAGI. The CDR3 sequence: CASRTGGHAGELFF. DNA for the CDR3: TGTGCCAGTAGGACAGGAGGTCATGCCGGGGAGCTGTTTTTT.

This chain's CDR3 is CASSQVGGQYTDTQYF. In DNA, the CDR3 is TGTGCCAGCAGCCAAGTGGGGGGACAGTACACAGATACGCAGTATTTT. The rearrangement joins TRBV4-2 to TRBJ2-3, with D maybe TRBD1 (7 bases). CDR3 size: 16 residues. CDR1 is LGHNA, CDR2 YNFKEQ, per germline. Deletions cut 1 base from V and 2 bases from J, with 13 bases between.

The chain joins TRBV6-5 to TRBJ1-2, with 8 bases lining up with TRBD1. Germline lookup yields CDR1 MNHEY and CDR2 SVGAGI. The CDR3 runs 15 residues. V shed 6 bases and J 7 bases; nucleotides not matched to a gene: 13. The CDR3 sequence is CASSLGDRIPGGYTF. The CDR3 nucleotides are TGTGCCAGCAGCCTAGGGGACAGGATCCCCGGTGGCTACACCTTC.

This chain connects TRBV11-3 to TRBJ2-5; possible D gene TRBD2, 7 bases. Germline V gene data show CDR1 as SGHNT and CDR2 as YENEEA. V was pared by 5 bases and J by 3 bases, with 25 bases between. The CDR3 runs to 18 residues. This chain's CDR3 is CASSGGGARMGSKETQYF. CDR3 coding DNA: TGTGCCAGCAGCGGAGGGGGGGCCAGAATGGGCAGCAAAGAGACCCAGTACTTC.

This rearrangement joins TRBV6-5 to TRBJ2-7, with D tentatively TRBD1 (6 bases). V lost 6 bases, J lost 2 bases, and 11 bases lay in between. CDR3 length equals 13 residues. Germline loops: CDR1 MNHEY, CDR2 SVGAGI. CDR3 sequence: CASSRQATYEQYF. CDR3 nucleotide sequence: TGTGCCAGCAGCCGACAGGCCACCTACGAGCAGTACTTC.

The gene calls are TRBV11-2 and TRBJ2-7; the D gene is possibly TRBD1 (5 bases). CDR3 length: 15 amino acids. The germline V gene encodes CDR1 SGHAT and CDR2 FQNNGV. The germline V and J ends were trimmed by 0 bases and 2 bases, with 11 bases remaining between them. The CDR3 loop is CASSLDGRAAYEQYF. DNA for the CDR3: TGTGCCAGCAGCTTAGACGGCAGGGCCGCCTACGAGCAGTACTTC.

This clone was picked up a small number of times. V and J are TRBV9 and TRBJ1-1; TRBD1 matches 12 bases. CDR1 is SGDLS and CDR2 is YYNGEE in the germline V gene. Unmatched junction bases numbered 14, after V lost 4 bases and J lost 1 base. This CDR3 has 19 residues. For the CDR3, the DNA is TGTGCCAGCAGCCCAACGACGGGACAGGGGGCCGGGGGGAACACTGAAGCTTTCTTT. It specifies CASSPTTGQGAGGNTEAFF.